Shown below are 19 T cell receptor beta chains from a single sample sequenced in a study of blood T cells in healthy people across ages. Through a sample-barcoded 5' primer and a J-beta primer mix, a second PCR was run for about 6 to 12 cycles. MiXCR, run by TCRdb on the 5' RACE reads, gives a single entry per CDR3 protein. Here the sample spans around 870,000 distinct CDR3 sequences, 29% being singletons. The sequencing sample was made of blood. The receptors derive from a woman at least 80 years old in good health.

This chain uses TRBV10-3 with TRBJ1-2; D gene unclear. The CDR3 runs to 14 residues. V was shortened by 3 bases and J by 0 bases, with 8 bases between the two germline ends. Germline CDR1 reads ENHRY; CDR2 reads SYGVKD. The CDR3 DNA reads as TGTGCCATCAGTGATGCCTCGCCTAACTATGGCTACACCTTC. This gives the protein CAISDASPNYGYTF.

This clonotype was observed many times. The rearrangement joins TRBV12-3 or TRBV12-4 to TRBJ2-1; TRBD1 or TRBD2 may be the D gene (6 bases each). V lost 1 base and J 8 bases, leaving 27 bases between the germline ends. There are 19 residues in the CDR3. DNA of the CDR3: TGTGCCAGCAGTTTAGGGGTAAGAGGACGGGGGCGCCTTTCGCATGAGCAGTTCTTC. Translation: CASSLGVRGRGRLSHEQFF.

This clonotype showed up many times. The rearrangement links TRBV10-3 to TRBJ2-7; weak D call: TRBD2 (6 bases). The CDR3 has 15 residues. Germline V lookup: CDR1 ENHRY, CDR2 SYGVKD. Trimming shortened V by 3 bases and J by 7 bases, and 19 bases separated the two germline ends. The CDR3 nucleotides read TGTGCCATCAGTGATACAGGATTTGGAGGGGATGAGCAGTACTTC. Translating it yields CAISDTGFGGDEQYF.

This sequence joins TRBV5-1 and TRBJ2-5; 9 bases match TRBD1. Unmatched junction bases numbered 11, after V lost 3 bases and J lost 5 bases. Looked up from germline, CDR1 is SGHRS and CDR2 is YFSETQ. The CDR3 extends over 16 amino acids. CDR3 coding DNA: TGCGCCAGCAGCTCCTCTTTGACAGGGGGATATGAGACCCAGTACTTC. It is translated as CASSSSLTGGYETQYF.

This clonotype was found a few times. A much larger clone differs from this one at a single base, so this may be a read error. The chain uses TRBV5-1 and TRBJ2-5, with D tentatively TRBD2 (6 bases). The germline V gene encodes CDR1 SGHRS and CDR2 YFSETQ. The CDR3 loop spans 14 amino acids. V lost 4 bases to trimming and J lost 6 bases, with 16 bases between them. DNA of the CDR3: TGCGCCAGCAGCAGAGCCGGGACTCAAAAGACCCAGTACTTC. Its translation is CASSRAGTQKTQYF.

This clonotype appeared many times. The rearrangement links TRBV6-1 to TRBJ2-3; 8 bases fit TRBD2. The V and J ends lost 8 bases and 5 bases, in that order; junction bases with no gene match: 12. The germline gives CDR1 MNHNS, CDR2 SASEGT. CDR3 length: 15 amino acids. This CDR3 reads CASAQAGAILDTQYF. As DNA, the CDR3 is TGTGCCAGCGCCCAAGCGGGGGCCATATTAGATACGCAGTATTTT.

This clonotype was counted only a few times. This sequence joins TRBV2 and TRBJ1-5, with D tentatively TRBD1 (5 bases). CDR3 length equals 14 residues. V dropped 6 bases and J dropped 1 base, with 10 bases sitting between them. Per germline, CDR1 SNHLY and CDR2 FYNNEI. CDR3 protein: CASRPGRSNQPQHF. Here the CDR3 DNA reads TGTGCCAGCAGACCGGGACGGAGCAATCAGCCCCAGCATTTT.

The V call is TRBV6-6, the J call TRBJ2-6; D is perhaps TRBD2 (5 bases). Trimming took 8 bases from V and 0 from J, leaving 14 bases between them. Germline V gives CDR1 MNHNY, CDR2 SVGAGI (reference sequence). The length of the CDR3 is 16 residues. CDR3 amino acids: CASRGILSSGANVLTF. The CDR3 nucleotides read TGTGCCAGCCGAGGGATTCTGAGCTCTGGGGCCAACGTCCTGACTTTC.

In regard to this clonotype: A much larger clone differs by one base, so this may be a read error. The chain recombines TRBV12-3 or TRBV12-4 with TRBJ2-5; D is perhaps TRBD2 (5 bases). CDR3 size: 12 residues. Trimming shortened V by 8 bases and J by 11 bases, and 18 bases separated the two germline ends. The CDR3 DNA follows: TGTGCCAGCTCGCACGGACTCAATGAGCAGTACTTC. Encoded protein: CASSHGLNEQYF.

This clonotype was recorded many times. This rearrangement joins TRBV5-1 to TRBJ2-7; TRBD2 matches 10 bases. Germline-derived CDR1 and CDR2 are SGHRS and YFSETQ. This CDR3 has 17 amino acids. The V and J ends lost 4 bases and 1 base, in that order; junction bases with no gene match: 11. CDR3 loop: CASSLGTSAAWSYEQYF. In nucleotides, the CDR3 is TGCGCCAGCAGCCTAGGGACTAGCGCGGCCTGGTCCTACGAGCAGTACTTC.

This clonotype was picked up many times. The V call is TRBV30, the J call TRBJ2-5; perhaps TRBD1 as D (5 bases). From germline, CDR1 is GTSNPN and CDR2 SVGIG (reference sequence). The CDR3 contains 13 residues. V was trimmed by 3 bases and J by 1 base, leaving 9 bases between them. CDR3 sequence reads: CAWRQQGQETQYF. The CDR3 region has the DNA TGTGCCTGGAGGCAGCAGGGCCAAGAGACCCAGTACTTC. Complete variable domain (other parts from reference TRBV30 and TRBJ2-5): SQTIHQWPATLVQPVGSPLSLECTVEGTSNPNLYWYRQAAGRGLQLLFYSVGIGQISSEVPQNLSASRPQDRQFILSSKKLLLSDSGFYLCAWRQQGQETQYFGPGTRLLVL.

Details on this clonotype: At one end the junction does not follow the germline gene, possibly because of a read error. The chain carries TRBV9 and TRBJ1-4; D is possibly TRBD1 (5 bases). The CDR3 runs to 15 residues. Per germline, CDR1 SGDLS and CDR2 YYNGEE. In DNA, the CDR3 is TGTGCCGGCAGCGTCTCTTCGACTTGGGGCGAAAAACTGTTTTTT. This codes for CAGSVSSTWGEKLFF.

A remark on this clonotype: This sequence may be a read error, since a much larger clone differs from it by one base. In this CDR3 the conserved last residue, phenylalanine or tryptophan, is missing, so a read error is likely. CDR3: CASSPSTGGSPGANVLTY. DNA for the CDR3: TGCGCCAGCAGCCCTTCGACAGGGGGCTCCCCTGGGGCCAACGTCCTGACTTAC. This chain joins TRBV5-1 and TRBJ2-6; TRBD1 aligns across 10 bases. CDR1 SGHRS and CDR2 YFSETQ come from the germline V gene. This CDR3 is built from 18 residues. The trim removed 4 bases at V and 2 bases at J, leaving 9 bases unmatched.

This clonotype showed up many times. The CDR3 here is CASRGMAPGYTF. As DNA, the CDR3 is TGTGCCAGCAGAGGAATGGCCCCTGGCTACACCTTC. This chain connects TRBV7-2 to TRBJ1-2; D unclear. The V gene lost 6 bases and the J gene lost 7 bases, with 12 bases spanning the gap. Looked up from germline, CDR1 is SGHTA and CDR2 is FQGNSA. The CDR3 consists of 12 residues. The full variable domain, its missing parts supplied by reference TRBV7-2 and TRBJ1-2, is GAGVSQSPSNKVTEKGKDVELRCDPISGHTALYWYRQSLGQGLEFLIYFQGNSAPDKSGLPSDRFSAERTGGSVSTLTIQRTQQEDSAVYLCASRGMAPGYTFGSGTRLTVV.

This clonotype was found many times. The rearrangement links TRBV7-9 to TRBJ2-1; the D gene is possibly TRBD1 (8 bases). The CDR3 runs 14 residues. Germline V gene lookup returns CDR1 SEHNR and CDR2 FQNEAQ (reference sequence). Trimming stripped 6 bases from V and 6 bases from J, with 15 bases between. CDR3 sequence reads: CASRASGTGNEQFF. DNA for the CDR3: TGTGCCAGCAGAGCAAGCGGGACAGGCAATGAGCAGTTCTTC. Filled out from reference TRBV7-9 and TRBJ2-1, the complete variable domain reads DTGVSQNPRHKITKRGQNVTFRCDPISEHNRLYWYRQTLGQGPEFLTYFQNEAQLEKSRLLSDRFSAERPKGSFSTLEIQRTEQGDSAMYLCASRASGTGNEQFFGPGTRLTVL.

This clonotype was detected once. This could be a read error, since a much larger clone is one nucleotide away. This chain links TRBV6-2 or TRBV6-3 with TRBJ1-2, with TRBD1 matching 8 bases. The CDR3 is 15 residues long. The ends lost 11 bases at V and 5 bases at J; junction bases unmatched: 16. Germline V gene sequence: CDR1 MNHEY, CDR2 SVGEGT. CDR3 nucleotide sequence: TGTGCCCGCATTCCCCAACGGACAGGGCGGTATGGCTACACCTTC. Translation gives CARIPQRTGRYGYTF.

There are a few counts of this clonotype. With a much larger clone just one base away, this may be a read error. This chain joins TRBV7-2 and TRBJ2-7; tentatively, D is TRBD2 (5 bases). CDR1 and CDR2 from the germline V gene are SGHTA and FQGNSA. The CDR3 spans 12 residues. V lost 6 bases to trimming and J lost 10 bases, with 16 bases between them. CDR3 DNA: TGTGCCAGCAGTTCGGACTTAGAGGCCCAGTACTTC. It encodes CASSSDLEAQYF.

This clonotype was seen ten or more times. The chain carries TRBV7-2 and TRBJ1-5; D gene ambiguous. The V end was cut by 6 bases, the J end by 7 bases, with 19 bases between. CDR3 length: 15 amino acids. Germline CDR1 is SGHTA and CDR2 is FQGNSA. CDR3 region: CASSFLDRNEQPQHF. The CDR3 region has the DNA TGTGCCAGCAGTTTTTTGGACCGAAACGAACAGCCCCAGCATTTT. Together with reference TRBV7-2 and TRBJ1-5, the CDR3 gives the full variable domain: GAGVSQSPSNKVTEKGKDVELRCDPISGHTALYWYRQSLGQGLEFLIYFQGNSAPDKSGLPSDRFSAERTGGSVSTLTIQRTQQEDSAVYLCASSFLDRNEQPQHFGDGTRLSIL.

The chain has TRBV28 and TRBJ1-1; 7 bases are shared with TRBD1. CDR3 length equals 16 residues. V lost 8 bases and J lost 0; bases outside the gene matches: 12. Germline values: CDR1 MDHEN, CDR2 SYDVKM. The chain's CDR3 is CASPAPTGPMNTEAFF. CDR3 bases: TGTGCCAGCCCGGCTCCGACAGGGCCAATGAACACTGAAGCTTTCTTT.